This TCR beta chain was retrieved from a study of human T cells and chemical hapten exposure. V was clipped by 4 bases and J by 3 bases; unmatched bases: 15. CDR1 is SGDLS, CDR2 YYNGEE, per germline. The CDR3 spans 18 residues. Described time point: pre-sensitization, week 0. Treatment reported: therapeutic diphenylcyclopropenone sensitization with weekly scalp DPC. TCRdb re-called the RACE reads through MiXCR, storing one row per CDR3 protein. This table holds about 260,000 distinct CDR3 sequences, 7.5% to 9% found once. The sequenced sample was whole blood, obtained in connection with sensitization to the hapten diphenylcyclopropenone (DPC). The V gene is TRBV9, the J gene TRBJ2-5; the match to TRBD2 covers 10 bases. The receptor was derived from a woman aged 40-49 years with alopecia areata. Some clones in this sample may be carry-over from other donors' samples. The CDR3 nucleotides are TGTGCCAGCAGCTCCCGGGACGGAGGACTAGCGGCCGAAGAGACCCAGTACTTC. Encoded protein: CASSSRDGGLAAEETQYF.